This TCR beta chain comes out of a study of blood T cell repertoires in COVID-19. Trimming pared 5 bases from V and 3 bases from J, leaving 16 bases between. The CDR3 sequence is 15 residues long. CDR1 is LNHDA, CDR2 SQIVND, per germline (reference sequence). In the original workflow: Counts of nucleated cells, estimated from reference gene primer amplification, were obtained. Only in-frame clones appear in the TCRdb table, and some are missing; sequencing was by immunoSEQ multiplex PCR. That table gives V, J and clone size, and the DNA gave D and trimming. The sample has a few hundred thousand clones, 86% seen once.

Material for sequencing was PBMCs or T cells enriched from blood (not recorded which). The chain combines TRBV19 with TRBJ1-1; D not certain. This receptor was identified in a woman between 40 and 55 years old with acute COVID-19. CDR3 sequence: CASSPSWRGYTEAFF. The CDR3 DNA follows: TGTGCCAGTAGTCCCTCTTGGCGGGGTTACACTGAAGCTTTCTTT.